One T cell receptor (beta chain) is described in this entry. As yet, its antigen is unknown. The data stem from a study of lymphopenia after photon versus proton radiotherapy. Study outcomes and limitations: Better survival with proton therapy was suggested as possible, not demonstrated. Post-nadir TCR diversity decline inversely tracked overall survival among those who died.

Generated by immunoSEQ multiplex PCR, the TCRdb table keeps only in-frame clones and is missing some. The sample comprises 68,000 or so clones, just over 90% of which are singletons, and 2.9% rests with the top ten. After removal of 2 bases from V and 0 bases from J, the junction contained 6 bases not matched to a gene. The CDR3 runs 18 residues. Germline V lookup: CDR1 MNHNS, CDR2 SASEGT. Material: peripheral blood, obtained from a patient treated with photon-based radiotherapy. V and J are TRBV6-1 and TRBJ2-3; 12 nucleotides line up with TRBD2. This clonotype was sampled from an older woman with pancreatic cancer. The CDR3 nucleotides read TGTGCCAGCAGTGAACAACTAGCGGGAGGTCCTAGCACAGATACGCAGTATTTT. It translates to CASSEQLAGGPSTDTQYF.